The next 2 T cell receptor beta chains were all read from a single sample in a study of Ad26.COV2.S vaccination and SARS-CoV-2 variants. Here immunoSEQ multiplex PCR was the method, and the copy in TCRdb shows in-frame clones only, minus some. The sample lists 410,000 or so clones; over 75% were seen once. The treatment was: some 19 received Ad26.COV2.S at low or high dose, single or two shots; about 5 received placebo; per-sample allocation not given. Collection of samples fell on day 63 after the first vaccine or placebo injection. The material sequenced was peripheral blood, taken in a trial of Ad26.COV2.S vaccine versus placebo. These receptors were collected from a person between 18 and 59 years old who received the Ad26.COV2.S COVID-19 vaccine or a placebo.

This rearrangement joins TRBV24-1 to TRBJ2-3; weak D call: TRBD1 (5 bases). The CDR3 is 13 amino acids. V was pared by 4 bases and J by 5 bases, with 9 bases between. Germline V lookup: CDR1 KGHDR, CDR2 SFDVKD. CDR3 residues: CATSEHRGDTQYF. The CDR3 DNA sequence: TGTGCCACCAGTGAACATAGGGGAGATACGCAGTATTTT.

This clone has only one observation. This chain connects TRBV18 to TRBJ2-2, with TRBD2 identical over 8 bases. The CDR3 length is 16 residues. Germline V CDR1 and CDR2: KGHSH, LQKENI. The J segment lost 6 bases and the V segment lost 0 bases, leaving 6 bases of the junction unmatched. DNA for the CDR3: TGTGCCAGCTCACCACCGGACGGGAGGGCCGCCGGGGAGCTGTTTTTT. It codes for CASSPPDGRAAGELFF.